The T cell receptor (beta chain) described here comes from a study of T cell responses to AZD1222 COVID-19 vaccine. The CDR3 has 18 residues. Between the trimmed V and J ends, which lost 8 bases and 2 bases, there was a span of 25 bases. Germline CDR1 reads MNHEY; CDR2 reads SMNVEV (reference sequence). Points on this clone: Its antigen is still unknown.

Regarding the study as a whole: Reportedly, nearly half of unique spike TCRs recognized epitopes outside B.1.351/B.1.1.7 mutations. Among AZD1222 vaccinees, only five to seven were seropositive at baseline. Spike-specific TCR breadth and depth grew following two AZD1222 doses. The CD4 TCRs associated with vaccination extended across spike and predominated at 160-218 and 743-854.

The protocol was immunoSEQ multiplex PCR, while the TCRdb copy is restricted to in-frame clones and leaves out a portion. The sample holds more than 120,000 clones; 93% are singletons and the top ten take 5.1%. The sequenced sample was peripheral blood, obtained on day 0 of AZD1222 vaccination. The chain employs TRBV27 and TRBJ1-3, with D possibly TRBD1 on 5 matching bases. This receptor was identified in an adult in good health. The DNA of the CDR3 is TGTGCCAGCTCTTCGAGGGGTGCCCCCACCCAGGCTGGAAACACCATATATTTT. This codes for CASSSRGAPTQAGNTIYF.